This T cell receptor (beta chain) was identified in a study of memory CD4+ T cells and cytomegalovirus serostatus. Study results and caveats: CD4+ memory repertoires contained about two fifths of the roughly 150 reported CMV TCRbeta sequences. A US-trained random forest predicted CMV serostatus with median AUC roughly 0.9.

The CDR3 runs 14 residues. V was clipped by 2 bases and J by 4 bases, with 12 bases between them. CDR1 is SGHNT, CDR2 YYREEE, per germline (reference sequence). On this clone: Antigen: not known.

Sequencing was performed with immunoSEQ multiplex PCR; in TCRdb, only in-frame clones are kept and a portion is missing. This table has under 75,000 clones, about 78% appearing once. Single viable CD3+CD4+CD8-CD45RO+ cells were sorted as the memory CD4+ T cells. CMV serostatus came from serum IgG against pp150, pp28, p38, p52. The genes are TRBV5-4 and TRBJ1-2, with no clear D. This clonotype originated in an adult in good health and CMV-seronegative. Some clones in this sample may be carry-over from other donors' samples. The specimen sequenced was memory CD4+ T cells from blood. The CDR3 coding sequence is TGTGCCAGCAGCTTCCGGGATCTACTCTATGGCTACACCTTC. This codes for CASSFRDLLYGYTF.